This passage covers 2 T cell receptor delta chains from one sample sequenced in a study of human gamma delta and Vdelta1 T cells. TCRdb reran clone calling via CATT on the PCR reads. This sample carries approximately 770 delta-chain clones, about 8.6% of them seen once, and the ten largest clones take about nine tenths. Specimen: differentiated CD27- Vdelta1 gamma-delta T cells from blood. Receptor source: a human donor in good health.

About this clone: The protein given by TCRdb reflects a much larger clone and differs at residue 7 from this DNA's translation, likely from a read error; the protein shown is the DNA's translation. The gene calls are TRDV1 and TRDJ1; 8 bases fit TRDD3. CDR3 length equals 23 residues. V dropped 4 bases and J dropped 0; count of bases not matched to a gene: 28. Germline values: CDR1 TSWWSYY, CDR2 QGS. CDR3 residues: CALGAAFYPEHGGLAVYTDKLIF. In nucleotides, the CDR3 is TGTGCTCTTGGGGCTGCTTTCTACCCGGAACATGGGGGATTAGCAGTGTACACCGATAAACTCATCTTT.

Worth noting for this clone: TCRdb's entry gives the protein of a much larger clone, which mismatches this DNA's translation at residue 11, likely from a read error; the protein reported here is translated from the DNA. The chain uses TRDV1 and TRDJ1, with TRDD3 matching 9 bases. This CDR3 spans 25 amino acids. V dropped 3 bases and J dropped 0; count of bases not matched to a gene: 32. Germline CDR1 reads TSWWSYY; CDR2 reads QGS. CDR3 nucleotides: TGTGCTCTTGGGGAGGCCGCATCCTTCCTCACTTTTTTACTGGGGGACCTCCCCAACACCGATAAACTCATCTTT. Translating gives CALGEAASFLTFLLGDLPNTDKLIF.